The 9 T cell receptor beta chains in this list originate from one sample, sequenced in a study of T-cell reconstitution after alpha-beta-depleted transplantation in children. Preparing the TCRbeta library involved the use of unique molecular identifiers. One entry per CDR3 protein, called by TCRdb with MiXCR from the PCR reads. The sample records a few hundred thousand distinct CDR3 sequences, roughly 13% being singletons. Sequences were derived from PBMCs, mostly from graft donor cells, sampled 360 days after TCRalphabeta/CD19-depleted stem cell transplant. The receptors were sampled from a male patient aged 10-17 years who had a stem cell transplant for acute myeloid leukemia, so the T cells may come from the graft donor.

V and J are TRBV11-3 and TRBJ2-2; possibly TRBD2 for D (6 bases). Trimming shortened V by 5 bases and J by 7 bases, and 17 bases separated the two germline ends. The CDR3 extends over 15 amino acids. In germline, CDR1 is SGHNT, CDR2 YENEEA. CDR3 DNA: TGTGCCAGCAGCGAGCGACTAGATATTCACGGGGAGCTGTTTTTT. This gives the protein CASSERLDIHGELFF.

The rearrangement uses TRBV5-4 and TRBJ1-2; D gene unclear. CDR1 is SGHNT, CDR2 YYREEE, per germline (reference sequence). V was shortened by 0 bases and J by 4 bases, with 10 bases between the two germline ends. This CDR3 has 14 residues. CDR3 residues: CASSLEGRRYGYTF. CDR3 bases: TGTGCCAGCAGCTTGGAGGGCAGACGCTATGGCTACACCTTC.

This clonotype was seen many times. The chain links TRBV10-3 to TRBJ1-2, with D possibly being TRBD1 (6 bases). CDR1 is ENHRY, CDR2 SYGVKD, per germline. V dropped 2 bases and J dropped 7 bases, with 14 bases sitting between them. This CDR3 is 14 amino acids long. CDR3 bases: TGTGCCATCAGTGAGGCAACAGGGATCATTGGCTACACCTTC. Its protein product is CAISEATGIIGYTF.

This chain connects TRBV12-3 or TRBV12-4 to TRBJ2-4; 10 bases align to TRBD2. The CDR3 has 19 amino acids. V lost 7 bases and J lost 0; bases outside the gene matches: 15. The CDR3 sequence: CASTAEPLAGVLAKNIQYF. Here the CDR3 DNA reads TGTGCCAGCACCGCGGAACCGCTAGCGGGAGTATTAGCCAAAAACATTCAGTACTTC.

Ten or more counts support this clonotype. The chain joins TRBV28 to TRBJ2-7; D possibly corresponds to TRBD2 (7 bases). The CDR3 totals 16 residues. Trimming pared 9 bases from V and 2 bases from J, leaving 23 bases between. Germline assignment: CDR1 MDHEN and CDR2 SYDVKM. Written as DNA, the CDR3 is TGTGCCAGTCTCCACCGGGCAGGGGAGGGGGCCTACGAGCAGTACTTC. It encodes CASLHRAGEGAYEQYF.

In its sample, this clonotype was seen a few times. V gene TRBV30 combines with J gene TRBJ1-2; D remains unclear. CDR1 and CDR2 (germline): GTSNPN, SVGIG (reference sequence). The V end lost 7 bases, the J end lost 3 bases, and 12 bases lay between the germline ends. This CDR3 comprises 12 residues. DNA for the CDR3: TGTGCCTTTAACGAGGTTGACTATGGCTACACCTTC. Translation: CAFNEVDYGYTF.

CDR3 bases: TGTGCCAGCAGCTTTCTCGAGGGGACAGGAGTCAAGAAAGATTCCTACGAGCAGTACTTC. It encodes CASSFLEGTGVKKDSYEQYF. This chain joins TRBV11-1 and TRBJ2-7; 8 bases agree with TRBD1. CDR3 size: 20 residues. Germline V gene sequence: CDR1 SGHAT, CDR2 FQDESV (reference sequence). V shed 3 bases and J 1 base; nucleotides not matched to a gene: 20.

The chain employs TRBV5-1 and TRBJ2-7, with TRBD2 matching 10 bases. Unmatched junction bases numbered 3, after V lost 0 bases and J lost 3 bases. Germline-derived CDR1 and CDR2 are SGHRS and YFSETQ. The CDR3 consists of 15 residues. DNA of the CDR3: TGCGCCAGCAGCTTGGCCCTAGCGGGAGTCTACGAGCAGTACTTC. Its translation: CASSLALAGVYEQYF.

The chain recombines TRBV7-8 with TRBJ1-5; possible D gene TRBD1, 5 bases. The length of the CDR3 is 13 residues. V was pared by 3 bases and J by 7 bases, with 10 bases between. Germline V gene data show CDR1 as SGHVS and CDR2 as FQNEAQ. CDR3 nucleotides: TGTGCCAGCAGCTTCCAGGGCTTCCAGCCCCAGCATTTT. It translates to CASSFQGFQPQHF.